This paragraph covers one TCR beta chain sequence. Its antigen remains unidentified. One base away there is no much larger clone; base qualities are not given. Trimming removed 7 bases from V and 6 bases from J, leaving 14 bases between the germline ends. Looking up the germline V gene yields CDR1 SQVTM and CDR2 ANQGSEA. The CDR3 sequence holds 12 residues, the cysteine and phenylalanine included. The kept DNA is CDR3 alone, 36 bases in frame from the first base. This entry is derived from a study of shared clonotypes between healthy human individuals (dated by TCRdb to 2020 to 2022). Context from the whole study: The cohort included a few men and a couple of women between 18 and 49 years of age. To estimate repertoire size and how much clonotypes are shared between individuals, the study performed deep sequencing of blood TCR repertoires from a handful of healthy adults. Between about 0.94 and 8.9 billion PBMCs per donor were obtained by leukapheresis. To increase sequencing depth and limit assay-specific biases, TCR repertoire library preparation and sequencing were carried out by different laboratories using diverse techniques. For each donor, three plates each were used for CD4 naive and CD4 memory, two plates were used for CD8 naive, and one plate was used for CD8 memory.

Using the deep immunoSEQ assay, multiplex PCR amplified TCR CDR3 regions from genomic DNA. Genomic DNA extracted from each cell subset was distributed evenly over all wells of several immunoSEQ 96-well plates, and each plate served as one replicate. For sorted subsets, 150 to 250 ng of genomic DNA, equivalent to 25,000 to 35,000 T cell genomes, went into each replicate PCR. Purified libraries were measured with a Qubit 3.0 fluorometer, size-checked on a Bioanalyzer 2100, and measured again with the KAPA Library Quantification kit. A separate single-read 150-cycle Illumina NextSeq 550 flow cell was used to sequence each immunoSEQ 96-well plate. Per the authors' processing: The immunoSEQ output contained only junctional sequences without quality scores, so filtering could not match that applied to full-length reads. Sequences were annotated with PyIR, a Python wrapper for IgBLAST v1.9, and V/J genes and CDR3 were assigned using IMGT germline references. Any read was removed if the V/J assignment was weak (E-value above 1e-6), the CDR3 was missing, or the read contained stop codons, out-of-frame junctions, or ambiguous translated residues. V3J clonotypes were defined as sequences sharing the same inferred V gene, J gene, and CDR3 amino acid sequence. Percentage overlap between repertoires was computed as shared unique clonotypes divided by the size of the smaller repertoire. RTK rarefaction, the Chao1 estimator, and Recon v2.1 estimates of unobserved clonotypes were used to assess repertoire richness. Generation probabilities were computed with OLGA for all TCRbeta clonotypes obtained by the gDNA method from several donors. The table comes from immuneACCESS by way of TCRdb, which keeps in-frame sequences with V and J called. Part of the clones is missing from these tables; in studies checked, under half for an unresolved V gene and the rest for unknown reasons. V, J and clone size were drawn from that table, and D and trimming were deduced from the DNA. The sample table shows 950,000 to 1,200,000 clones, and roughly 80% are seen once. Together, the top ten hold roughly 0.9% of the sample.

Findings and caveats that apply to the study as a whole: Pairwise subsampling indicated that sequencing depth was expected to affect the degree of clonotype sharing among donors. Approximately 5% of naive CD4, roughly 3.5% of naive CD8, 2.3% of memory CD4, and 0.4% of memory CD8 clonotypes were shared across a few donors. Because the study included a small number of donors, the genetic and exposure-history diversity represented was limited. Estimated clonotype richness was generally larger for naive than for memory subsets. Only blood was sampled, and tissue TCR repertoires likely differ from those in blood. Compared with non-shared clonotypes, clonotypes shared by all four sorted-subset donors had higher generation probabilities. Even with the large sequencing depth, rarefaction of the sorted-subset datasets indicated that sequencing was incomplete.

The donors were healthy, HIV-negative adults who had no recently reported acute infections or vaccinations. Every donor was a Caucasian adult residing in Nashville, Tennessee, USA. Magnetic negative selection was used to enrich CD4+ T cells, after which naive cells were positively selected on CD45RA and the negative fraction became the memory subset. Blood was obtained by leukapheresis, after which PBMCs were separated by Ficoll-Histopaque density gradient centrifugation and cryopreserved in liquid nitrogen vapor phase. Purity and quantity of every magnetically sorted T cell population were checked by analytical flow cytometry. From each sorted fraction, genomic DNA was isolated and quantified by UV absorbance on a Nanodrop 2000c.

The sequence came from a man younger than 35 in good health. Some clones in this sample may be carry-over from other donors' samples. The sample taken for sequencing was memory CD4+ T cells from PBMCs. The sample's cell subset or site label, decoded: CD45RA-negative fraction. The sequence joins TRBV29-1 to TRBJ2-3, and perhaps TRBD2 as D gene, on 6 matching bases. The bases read TGCAGCGGGGTTACAGGAGGGGATACGCAGTATTTT. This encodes CSGVTGGDTQYF.